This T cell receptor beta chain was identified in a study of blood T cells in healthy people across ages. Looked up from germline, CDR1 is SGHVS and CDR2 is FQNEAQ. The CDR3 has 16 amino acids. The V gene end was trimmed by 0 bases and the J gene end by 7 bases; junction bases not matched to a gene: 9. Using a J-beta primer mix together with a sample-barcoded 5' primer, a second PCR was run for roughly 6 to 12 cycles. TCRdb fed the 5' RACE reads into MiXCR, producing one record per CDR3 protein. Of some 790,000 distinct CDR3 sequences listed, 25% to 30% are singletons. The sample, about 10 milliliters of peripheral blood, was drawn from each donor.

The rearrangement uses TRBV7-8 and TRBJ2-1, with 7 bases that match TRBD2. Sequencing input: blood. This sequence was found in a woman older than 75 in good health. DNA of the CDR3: TGTGCCAGCAGCTTAGCGGGGGAGGGCCTAGGGAATGAGCAGTTCTTC. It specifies CASSLAGEGLGNEQFF.